A single sample gave rise to the 12 T cell receptor beta chains below, sequenced in a study of brain T cells in children with intractable seizures. Only in-frame clones appear in the TCRdb table, and some are missing; sequencing was by immunoSEQ multiplex PCR. This repertoire shows about 80,000 clones, about 90% found once; its top ten account for around 24%. This specimen was peripheral blood, taken at surgery. The source of these receptors is a girl aged 2-10 years with Rasmussen encephalitis and intractable seizures.

The rearrangement uses TRBV9 and TRBJ2-1, with 7 positions matching TRBD2. V lost 0 bases to trimming and J lost 7 bases; unmatched junction nucleotides: 7. Looked up from germline, CDR1 is SGDLS and CDR2 is YYNGEE. This CDR3 is built from 15 residues. CDR3 DNA: TGTGCCAGCAGCGTAGTTGGGGGAGGGCGGAATGAGCAGTTCTTC. It is translated as CASSVVGGGRNEQFF.

The J gene is TRBJ2-2, the V gene TRBV5-1; 9 positions agree with TRBD2. Trimming removed 3 bases from V and 6 bases from J; junction bases left unmatched: 9. CDR3 length equals 16 residues. Looked up from germline, CDR1 is SGHRS and CDR2 is YFSETQ. CDR3 DNA sequence: TGCGCCAGCAGCTACCTAGCGGGAAGGTTTGCCGGGGAGCTGTTTTTT. This encodes CASSYLAGRFAGELFF.

The chain uses TRBV18 and TRBJ2-1; 9 positions match TRBD1. The CDR3 contains 16 residues. The junction had 8 bases not matched to a gene; V was cut back by 6 bases and J by 2 bases. From germline, CDR1 is KGHSH and CDR2 LQKENI. CDR3 in DNA: TGTGCCAGCTCGGGCCGGACAGGGGCGACCTACAATGAGCAGTTCTTC. Translation: CASSGRTGATYNEQFF.

The chain is built from TRBV7-9 and TRBJ2-1; the D is unclear. Germline loops: CDR1 SEHNR, CDR2 FQNEAQ (reference sequence). The CDR3 is 11 amino acids. V shed 5 bases and J shed 2 bases, with 1 base lying between them. The CDR3: CASSAYNEQFF. The DNA of the CDR3 is TGTGCCAGCAGCGCCTACAATGAGCAGTTCTTC.

The CDR3 DNA is TGTGCCAGCAGATCCGGGACTAGCGGCACCGGGGAGCTGTTTTTT. It specifies CASRSGTSGTGELFF. The gene calls are TRBV5-4 and TRBJ2-2, with 11 positions matching TRBD2. CDR3 size: 15 residues. The V and J ends lost 5 bases and 4 bases, in that order; junction bases with no gene match: 4. Germline CDR1 reads SGHNT; CDR2 reads YYREEE (reference sequence).

This rearrangement joins TRBV12-3 or TRBV12-4 to TRBJ2-5, with D hard to call. The CDR3 sequence is 12 residues long. V lost 2 bases and J lost 6, with 7 bases in between. This chain's CDR3 is CASSLKVQTQYF. The CDR3 DNA is TGTGCCAGCAGTTTAAAGGTACAGACCCAGTACTTC.

This chain connects TRBV2 to TRBJ2-7; D is ambiguous. Germline CDR1 is SNHLY and CDR2 is FYNNEI. Trimming shortened V by 3 bases and J by 0 bases, and 9 bases separated the two germline ends. This CDR3 comprises 14 residues. Written as DNA, the CDR3 is TGTGCCAGCAGTGAGCCAGCGAGCTCCTACGAGCAGTACTTC. Protein: CASSEPASSYEQYF.

The J gene is TRBJ2-4, the V gene TRBV3-1 (or the pseudogene TRBV3-2); the match to TRBD1 covers 10 bases. Germline CDR1 and CDR2: LGHDT and YNNKEL (reference sequence). The CDR3 sequence is 13 residues long. Trimming cost V 4 bases and J 11 bases; bases outside gene matches: 5. CDR3 in DNA: TGTGCCAGCAGCCGAGACAGGGGGCCGTTTCAGTACTTC. Residues: CASSRDRGPFQYF.

The chain joins TRBV7-9 to TRBJ2-5; D not certain. The CDR3 has 14 amino acids. V lost 2 bases and J 0 bases, leaving 7 bases between the germline ends. CDR1 and CDR2 (germline): SEHNR, FQNEAQ (reference sequence). The CDR3 DNA sequence: TGTGCCAGCAGCTTATTTAGGGACCAAGAGACCCAGTACTTC. As protein: CASSLFRDQETQYF.

V usage is TRBV5-4 and J usage is TRBJ2-3; D not certain. Germline lookup yields CDR1 SGHNT and CDR2 YYREEE (reference sequence). This CDR3 has 13 amino acids. V lost 4 bases, J lost 2 bases, and 8 bases lay in between. CDR3 amino acids: CASSGKFTDTQYF. DNA of the CDR3: TGTGCCAGCAGCGGGAAATTCACAGATACGCAGTATTTT.

The rearrangement links TRBV7-9 to TRBJ2-7; D is perhaps TRBD1 (5 bases). The CDR3 is made up of 13 amino acids. With 4 bases removed from V and 3 bases from J, the gap between germline ends came to 10 bases. Germline CDR1 reads SEHNR; CDR2 reads FQNEAQ (reference sequence). DNA for the CDR3: TGTGCCAGCAGCTCCTCCGACAGCTACGAGCAGTACTTC. It is translated as CASSSSDSYEQYF.

V gene TRBV3-1 (or the pseudogene TRBV3-2) combines with J gene TRBJ1-1; D is uncertain. V was shortened by 4 bases and J by 1 base, with 7 bases between the two germline ends. This CDR3 has 13 residues. Germline V CDR1 and CDR2: LGHDT, YNNKEL (reference sequence). CDR3 in DNA: TGTGCCAGCAGCCGTACCCGGAACACTGAAGCTTTCTTT. Protein sequence: CASSRTRNTEAFF.